Shown below are 2 T cell receptor beta chains from a single sample sequenced in a study of cytomegalovirus exposure and HLA in healthy donors. PCR primers comprised 60 Vbeta and 13 Jbeta primers. TCRdb's table, derived via immunoSEQ multiplex PCR, lists solely in-frame clones and lacks some. In the table there are 100,000 to 150,000 clones, roughly 74% of which are singletons. The sequenced material came from PBMCs. The source is a male donor in good health and CMV-seronegative.

Of note for this clone: At one end the junction does not follow the germline gene, possibly because of a read error. CDR3 protein: CSSSSRQSYEQYF. As DNA, the CDR3 is TGTTCCAGCAGCTCCAGACAGTCCTACGAGCAGTACTTC. The rearrangement uses TRBV7-9 and TRBJ2-7; tentative D call: TRBD1 (5 bases). The CDR3 contains 13 residues. The germline CDR1 and CDR2 sequences are SEHNR and FQNEAQ (reference sequence).

This clone was counted a single time. The chain couples TRBV10-3 to TRBJ2-5; 10 bases fit TRBD1. With 2 bases clipped from V and 5 bases from J, the junction kept 5 bases outside the gene matches. The CDR3 extends over 15 amino acids. In germline, CDR1 is ENHRY, CDR2 SYGVKD. The CDR3 protein is CAISEMTGGSETQYF. As DNA, the CDR3 is TGTGCCATCAGTGAGATGACAGGGGGCAGCGAGACCCAGTACTTC.